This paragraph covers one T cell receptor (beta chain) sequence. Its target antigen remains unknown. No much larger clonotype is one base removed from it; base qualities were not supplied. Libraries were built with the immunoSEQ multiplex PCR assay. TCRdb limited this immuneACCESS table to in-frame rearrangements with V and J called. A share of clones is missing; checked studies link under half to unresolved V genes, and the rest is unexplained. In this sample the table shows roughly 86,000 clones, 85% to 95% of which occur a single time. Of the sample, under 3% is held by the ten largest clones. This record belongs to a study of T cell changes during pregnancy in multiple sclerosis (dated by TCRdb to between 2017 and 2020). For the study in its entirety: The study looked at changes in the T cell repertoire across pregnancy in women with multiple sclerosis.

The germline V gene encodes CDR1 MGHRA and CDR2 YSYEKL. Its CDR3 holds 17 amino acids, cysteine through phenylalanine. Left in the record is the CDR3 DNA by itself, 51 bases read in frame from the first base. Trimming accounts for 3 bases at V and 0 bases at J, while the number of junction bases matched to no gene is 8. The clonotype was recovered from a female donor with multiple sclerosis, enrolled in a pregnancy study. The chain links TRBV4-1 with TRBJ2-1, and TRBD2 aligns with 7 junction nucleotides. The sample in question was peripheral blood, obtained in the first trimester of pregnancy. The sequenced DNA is TGCGCCAGCAGCCATGCAACTAGCGCGAGCTCCTACAATGAGCAGTTCTTC. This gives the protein CASSHATSASSYNEQFF.